The rows below give T cell receptor beta chains drawn from one sample of a study of T cell responses to AZD1222 COVID-19 vaccine. Profiled with immunoSEQ multiplex PCR; TCRdb holds only in-frame clones, not every one. In the table there are more than 100,000 clones, around 87% of which are singletons. The sequencing used peripheral blood, collected on day 0 of AZD1222 vaccination. These receptors were obtained from an adult in good health. Each CDR3 is given with its conserved first and last residue. D genes are given only for firm matches. Clone size, where shown, is once, few, many, or a class for clones that have expanded.

abundance	v_gene	j_gene	d_gene	CDR3aa	CDR3nt
-	TRBV5-5	TRBJ1-5	-	CASSLRGAGNSNQPQHF	TGTGCCAGCAGCTTGCGGGGAGCCGGGAATAGCAATCAGCCCCAGCATTTT
-	TRBV2	TRBJ2-2	-	CASRPSAGSTGELFF	TGTGCCAGCAGGCCTTCGGCGGGGAGCACCGGGGAGCTGTTTTTT
-	TRBV21-1	TRBJ1-2	-	CASRDRVKGGYTF	TGTGCCAGCAGAGACAGGGTTAAAGGTGGCTACACCTTC
-	TRBV5-5	TRBJ1-5	-	CASSLAWRSNQPQHF	TGTGCCAGCAGCTTGGCCTGGAGATCAAATCAGCCCCAGCATTTT
-	TRBV2	TRBJ1-1	-	CASSDSIGRAEAFF	TGTGCCAGCAGTGATTCCATCGGCCGGGCTGAAGCTTTCTTT
-	TRBV5-4	TRBJ2-3	TRBD2	CASGEGLSSGTQYF	TGTGCCAGCGGTGAGGGACTAAGTTCAGGCACGCAGTATTTT
-	TRBV7-2	TRBJ2-1	-	CASSVWGSDNEQFF	TGTGCCAGCAGTGTATGGGGCTCCGACAATGAGCAGTTCTTC
-	TRBV7-2	TRBJ2-7	-	CASSLRGKPYEQYF	TGTGCCAGCAGCTTACGCGGCAAGCCCTACGAGCAGTACTTC
once	TRBV19	TRBJ2-2	-	CASSIQATTALFF	TGTGCCAGTAGTATTCAGGCCACCACGGCGCTGTTTTTT
-	TRBV19	TRBJ1-2	-	CASNERFLMFGYTF	TGTGCCAGCAATGAACGGTTTCTAATGTTTGGCTACACCTTC
-	TRBV7-2	TRBJ2-7	-	CASSPAGATYEQYF	TGTGCCAGCAGCCCGGCAGGGGCCACCTACGAGCAGTACTTC
-	TRBV12-3/TRBV12-4	TRBJ1-2	-	CASSFAVEGGYTF	TGTGCCAGCAGTTTCGCCGTGGAGGGCGGCTACACCTTC
-	TRBV5-1	TRBJ1-2	-	CASSPGPPGFESYTF	TGCGCCAGCAGCCCCGGGCCCCCCGGATTTGAGAGCTACACCTTC
-	TRBV4-1	TRBJ2-3	-	CASSQEGRGTDTQYF	TGCGCCAGCAGCCAAGAGGGACGGGGCACAGATACGCAGTATTTT
-	TRBV7-6	TRBJ1-1	-	CASSPRGEGTSEAFF	TGTGCCAGCAGCCCCCGGGGTGAGGGAACAAGTGAAGCTTTCTTT
-	TRBV10-3	TRBJ1-3	TRBD1	CAISEKGAGNTIYF	TGTGCCATCAGTGAGAAGGGGGCAGGAAACACCATATATTTT
-	TRBV7-9	TRBJ1-1	-	CASSFETDPNTEAFF	TGTGCCAGCAGCTTCGAGACAGACCCGAACACTGAAGCTTTCTTT
-	TRBV4-1	TRBJ1-5	TRBD1	CASSQGDRGNQPQHF	TGCGCCAGCAGCCAAGGGGACAGGGGAAATCAGCCCCAGCATTTT
once	TRBV15	TRBJ2-1	TRBD2	CATSRLAGANEQFF	TGTGCCACCAGCAGACTAGCGGGGGCCAATGAGCAGTTCTTC
few	TRBV18	TRBJ1-4	-	CASSPGTVEKLFF	TGTGCCAGCTCACCCGGGACGGTAGAAAAACTGTTTTTT
-	TRBV6-2/TRBV6-3	TRBJ1-1	TRBD1	CASSYPAQGVSTEAFF	TGTGCCAGCAGTTACCCGGCACAGGGGGTGAGCACTGAAGCTTTCTTT
-	TRBV18	TRBJ2-1	-	CASSPSSYNEQFF	TGTGCCAGCTCGCCGAGCTCCTACAATGAGCAGTTCTTC
-	TRBV10-3	TRBJ2-7	TRBD1	CAISEFRQAGGTGGYYEQYF	TGTGCCATCAGTGAGTTTCGTCAGGCTGGCGGGACAGGGGGCTACTACGAGCAGTACTTC
few	TRBV15	TRBJ1-2	-	CATSRDQGAGYGYTF	TGTGCCACCAGCAGAGATCAAGGGGCAGGCTATGGCTACACCTTC
-	TRBV10-3	TRBJ1-1	-	CAISKTGEKNTEAFF	TGTGCCATCAGTAAAACAGGAGAAAAGAACACTGAAGCTTTCTTT
once	TRBV4-2	TRBJ2-7	-	CASSGGALGHEQYF	TGTGCCAGCAGCGGGGGGGCTCTTGGTCACGAGCAGTACTTC
once	TRBV2	TRBJ2-5	TRBD2	CASMISGGAYQETQYF	TGTGCCAGCATGATTAGCGGGGGGGCTTACCAAGAGACCCAGTACTTC
-	TRBV5-1	TRBJ1-3	TRBD1	CASRTGSSGNTIYF	TGCGCCAGCAGGACAGGGAGCTCTGGAAACACCATATATTTT
-	TRBV11-2	TRBJ2-5	-	CASSLLQQKETQYF	TGTGCCAGCAGCTTATTACAGCAAAAAGAGACCCAGTACTTC
-	TRBV29-1	TRBJ2-3	TRBD2	CSVQAGGGDTQYF	TGCAGCGTTCAAGCGGGGGGTGGAGATACGCAGTATTTT
-	TRBV2	TRBJ1-6	TRBD1	CASSGTGTNSPLHF	TGTGCCAGCAGCGGGACAGGGACGAATTCACCCCTCCACTTT
-	TRBV7-8	TRBJ2-3	-	CASTPLGASSTDTQYF	TGTGCCAGCACCCCTCTAGGGGCCTCAAGCACAGATACGCAGTATTTT
-	TRBV12-5	TRBJ2-2	-	CASEKGTGTGELFF	TGTGCTAGTGAGAAGGGGACGGGCACCGGGGAGCTGTTTTTT
few	TRBV9	TRBJ2-5	-	CASSPGAEGETQYF	TGTGCCAGCAGCCCGGGGGCTGAAGGGGAGACCCAGTACTTC
-	TRBV3-1/TRBV3-2	TRBJ1-3	-	CGSSGNTIYF	TGTGGGTCGTCTGGAAACACCATATATTTT
-	TRBV5-1	TRBJ1-1	-	CASSLAPLRVDTEAFF	TGCGCCAGCAGCTTGGCCCCCCTAAGGGTGGACACTGAAGCTTTCTTT
once	TRBV7-9	TRBJ2-7	-	CASSFTVSSYEQYF	TGTGCCAGCTCCTTTACAGTCAGCTCCTACGAGCAGTACTTC
-	TRBV6-4	TRBJ2-3	TRBD2	CASSDSGGSTDTQYF	TGTGCCAGCAGTGATAGCGGGGGGAGCACAGATACGCAGTATTTT
few	TRBV7-9	TRBJ1-1	-	CASSYRDEEAFF	TGTGCCAGCAGCTACCGGGACGAGGAAGCTTTCTTT
-	TRBV18	TRBJ1-2	-	CASSPSGTLSPYGYTF	TGTGCCAGCTCACCATCTGGCACGCTCTCCCCTTATGGCTACACCTTC
-	TRBV5-4	TRBJ1-1	-	CASSPSWLGNTEAFF	TGTGCCAGCAGCCCTAGCTGGCTCGGGAACACTGAAGCTTTCTTT
-	TRBV7-9	TRBJ1-6	TRBD1	CASSLSSGQGGSPLHF	TGTGCCAGCAGCTTATCGTCTGGACAGGGTGGATCACCCCTCCACTTT
-	TRBV28	TRBJ1-5	-	CASTQGGNQPQHF	TGTGCCAGCACGCAGGGCGGCAATCAGCCCCAGCATTTT
-	TRBV7-9	TRBJ2-7	-	CASSLDRSYEQYF	TGTGCCAGCAGCCTCGACCGATCCTACGAGCAGTACTTC
-	TRBV20-1	TRBJ2-4	-	CSASVAGVRGNIQYF	TGCAGTGCTAGTGTGGCGGGCGTGAGGGGAAACATTCAGTACTTC
-	TRBV19	TRBJ1-5	-	CASTAGPISNQPQHF	TGTGCCAGTACGGCAGGGCCTATTAGCAATCAGCCCCAGCATTTT
-	TRBV18	TRBJ2-2	-	CASSPPALQARPELFF	TGTGCCAGCTCACCACCGGCTCTACAGGCCCGACCGGAGCTGTTTTTT
-	TRBV4-2	TRBJ2-1	-	CASSRDGTNEQFF	TGTGCCAGCAGCCGCGACGGGACGAATGAGCAGTTCTTC
-	TRBV27	TRBJ2-2	-	CASSPRGSGGTGELFF	TGTGCCAGCAGTCCCAGGGGTAGCGGCGGCACCGGGGAGCTGTTTTTT
-	TRBV27	TRBJ1-6	-	CASSPPGLPLHF	TGTGCCAGCAGCCCGCCAGGGTTGCCCCTCCACTTT
-	TRBV4-2	TRBJ1-2	TRBD1	CASSQDPQGASYGYTF	TGTGCCAGCAGCCAAGATCCCCAGGGGGCTAGCTATGGCTACACCTTC
-	TRBV6-5	TRBJ1-1	-	CASRARGGREAFF	TGTGCCAGCAGGGCGAGGGGCGGGAGAGAAGCTTTCTTT
few	TRBV9	TRBJ2-7	TRBD2	CASSVGDRGGRYEQYF	TGTGCCAGCAGCGTCGGTGATCGGGGGGGCCGCTACGAGCAGTACTTC
-	TRBV4-3	TRBJ2-5	TRBD2	CASSFWTSGEETQYF	TGCGCCAGCAGCTTTTGGACTAGCGGGGAAGAGACCCAGTACTTC
-	TRBV13	TRBJ1-2	TRBD1	CASSLGRGRSGYGYTF	TGTGCCAGCAGCTTAGGCAGGGGGCGCAGTGGCTATGGCTACACCTTC